Shown below are 17 T cell receptor beta chains from a single sample sequenced in a study of patients and donors after allogeneic stem cell transplantation. MiXCR was run by TCRdb on the RT-PCR reads, yielding one entry per CDR3 protein. The sample includes around 200,000 distinct CDR3 sequences, less than 50% of them seen just once. The material sequenced was blood, either unsorted or a sorted T cell fraction (not recorded which). Receptors were obtained from a human donor who was either an allogeneic HSCT recipient or a stem cell or donor lymphocyte infusion donor (not recorded which). It is not recorded whose cells these are; they may come from a transplant donor.

The chain is built from TRBV20-1 and TRBJ2-3; 9 positions agree with TRBD2. Germline loops: CDR1 DFQATT, CDR2 SNEGSKA (reference sequence). V lost 3 bases, J lost 4 bases, and 5 bases stayed unmatched. CDR3 length equals 14 residues. CDR3 sequence: CSASGTSISDTQYF. CDR3 nucleotides: TGCAGTGCTAGCGGGACTAGCATTTCAGATACGCAGTATTTT.

This clonotype was recorded only once. This sequence joins TRBV2 and TRBJ1-6; D remains ambiguous. V was pared by 3 bases and J by 11 bases, with 8 bases between. CDR1 SNHLY and CDR2 FYNNEI come from the germline V gene. The CDR3 contains 12 residues. The CDR3 is CASSDGKAPLHF. CDR3 bases: TGTGCCAGCAGTGACGGGAAAGCACCCCTCCACTTT.

This clonotype turned up a few times. This chain links TRBV9 with TRBJ1-1; D ambiguous. V shed 3 bases and J shed 1 base, with 10 bases lying between them. CDR3 size: 14 residues. Germline loops: CDR1 SGDLS, CDR2 YYNGEE. This chain's CDR3 is CASSAYTANTEAFF. Here the CDR3 DNA reads TGTGCCAGCAGCGCCTATACAGCGAACACTGAAGCTTTCTTT.

The CDR3 protein is CASSLQGRDTEAFF. In DNA form, the CDR3 reads TGTGCCAGCAGTTTACAGGGGCGCGACACTGAAGCTTTCTTT. The chain uses TRBV27 and TRBJ1-1, with D perhaps TRBD1 (6 bases). There are 14 residues in the CDR3. Germline CDR1 MNHEY, CDR2 SMNVEV (reference sequence). Deletions cut 2 bases from V and 3 bases from J, with 10 bases between.

The table lists this clonotype with a few counts. The V gene is TRBV6-6, the J gene TRBJ1-1, with D unclear. The CDR3 extends over 14 amino acids. The V gene lost 7 bases and the J gene lost 0 bases, with 12 bases spanning the gap. Germline V gives CDR1 MNHNY, CDR2 SVGAGI (reference sequence). As DNA, the CDR3 is TGTGCCAGCACCACAACCGGGGTGAACACTGAAGCTTTCTTT. Encoded protein: CASTTTGVNTEAFF.

This sequence joins TRBV12-3 or TRBV12-4 and TRBJ1-1; maybe TRBD1 (5 bases). V lost 5 bases, J lost 3 bases, and 10 bases lay in between. The CDR3 extends over 13 amino acids. The CDR3 nucleotides read TGTGCCAGCAGTGTTCCAGGGTACACTGAAGCTTTCTTT. This codes for CASSVPGYTEAFF.

This clonotype was counted between two and nine times. This rearrangement joins TRBV29-1 to TRBJ2-4, with a tentative D call TRBD1 (6 bases). The CDR3 totals 14 residues. Germline-derived CDR1 and CDR2 are SQVTM and ANQGSEA. Trimming removed 7 bases from V and 5 bases from J, with 18 bases in between. The CDR3 DNA reads as TGCAGCGGTACAGGGTTAGACACCCAAAACATTCAGTACTTC. This sequence encodes CSGTGLDTQNIQYF.

This clonotype was detected a few times. The chain recombines TRBV5-5 with TRBJ2-7, with D perhaps being TRBD1 or TRBD2 (5 bases each). The CDR3 is made up of 14 amino acids. The V gene lost 0 bases and the J gene lost 2 bases, with 9 bases spanning the gap. Germline V CDR1 and CDR2: SGHKS, YYEKEE (reference sequence). CDR3 in amino acids: CASSLGDGAYEQYF. CDR3 DNA: TGTGCCAGCAGCTTGGGGGACGGAGCCTACGAGCAGTACTTC.

There are a few counts of this clonotype. The chain joins TRBV28 to TRBJ2-5, with a weak D call TRBD2 (6 bases). V shed 6 bases and J shed 4 bases, with 15 bases lying between them. In germline, CDR1 is MDHEN, CDR2 SYDVKM. The CDR3 has 14 residues. The CDR3 loop is CASSSGLLGETQYF. Here the CDR3 DNA reads TGTGCCAGCAGCTCGGGACTTTTGGGAGAGACCCAGTACTTC.

This chain connects TRBV18 to TRBJ1-1, with D unresolved. This CDR3 has 12 amino acids. CDR1 KGHSH and CDR2 LQKENI come from the germline V gene. Trimming took off 6 bases at V and 8 bases at J, with 13 bases between the two ends. CDR3 sequence: CASSRAAPEAFF. CDR3 nucleotide sequence: TGTGCCAGCTCCCGAGCGGCGCCGGAAGCTTTCTTT. Based on the CDR3 plus reference TRBV18 and TRBJ1-1, the full variable domain is NAGVMQNPRHLVRRRGQEARLRCSPMKGHSHVYWYRQLPEEGLKFMVYLQKENIIDESGMPKERFSAEFPKEGPSILRIQQVVRGDSAAYFCASSRAAPEAFFGQGTRLTVV.

The rearrangement links TRBV7-8 to TRBJ2-3, with a tentative D call TRBD2 (7 bases). The CDR3 is 21 amino acids. CDR1 is SGHVS, CDR2 FQNEAQ, per germline. V lost 3 bases to trimming and J lost 0 bases, with 28 bases between them. CDR3 protein: CASSFPREGGLLRESTDTQYF. The CDR3 DNA is TGTGCCAGCAGCTTCCCCAGGGAGGGGGGACTACTCAGGGAGAGCACAGATACGCAGTATTTT.

This clonotype was seen a few times. The V call is TRBV12-3 or TRBV12-4, the J call TRBJ1-5; a weak D match, TRBD1 (5 bases). This CDR3 spans 14 amino acids. Trimming cost V 11 bases and J 4 bases, with 18 bases left between them. The CDR3 spells CAVSRGRVNQPQHF. CDR3 nucleotide sequence: TGTGCCGTAAGCCGGGGGAGGGTGAATCAGCCCCAGCATTTT.

The V and J genes are TRBV5-5 and TRBJ1-4, with TRBD1 identical over 10 bases. Per germline, CDR1 SGHKS and CDR2 YYEKEE (reference sequence). The ends lost 3 bases at V and 11 bases at J; junction bases unmatched: 7. The CDR3 sequence is 14 residues long. The CDR3 spells CASSWRDRGDKLFF. CDR3 coding DNA: TGTGCCAGCAGCTGGCGGGACAGGGGAGACAAACTGTTTTTT.

This clonotype has just a few counts. The J gene is TRBJ2-7, the V gene TRBV2; D unclear. Per the germline V gene, CDR1 is SNHLY and CDR2 is FYNNEI. Trimming stripped 5 bases from V and 1 base from J, with 12 bases between. The CDR3 loop spans 14 amino acids. The CDR3: CASSRQVGSYEQYF. The DNA for the CDR3 is TGTGCCAGCAGTCGGCAGGTGGGATCCTACGAGCAGTACTTC.

The J gene is TRBJ1-2, the V gene TRBV6-6; D uncertain. Germline V CDR1 and CDR2: MNHNY, SVGAGI (reference sequence). The CDR3 runs to 13 residues. The V end lost 8 bases, the J end lost 3 bases, and 13 bases lay between the germline ends. The CDR3 nucleotides read TGTGCCAGCGTCTCCGGACGACACTATGGCTACACCTTC. Its protein product is CASVSGRHYGYTF.

The V call is TRBV12-3 or TRBV12-4, the J call TRBJ1-2; D might be TRBD1 (5 bases). CDR3 length: 13 amino acids. V lost 3 bases and J 8 bases, leaving 13 bases between the germline ends. DNA of the CDR3: TGTGCCAGCAGTTTTTTTCGGTGGGACGGCTACACCTTC. The encoded protein is CASSFFRWDGYTF.

The table lists this clonotype with many counts. CDR3 nucleotide sequence: TGTGCCAGCAGTTTCAGGGTCTACGAGCAGTACTTC. As protein: CASSFRVYEQYF. V usage is TRBV12-3 or TRBV12-4 and J usage is TRBJ2-7; a possible D gene is TRBD1 (5 bases). V dropped 3 bases and J dropped 3 bases, with 6 bases sitting between them. This CDR3 region has 12 residues.